The 23 T cell receptor beta chains listed next were all sequenced from one sample in a study of blood T cell repertoires in COVID-19. Libraries were prepared by immunoSEQ multiplex PCR; TCRdb keeps only in-frame clonotypes and omits some of them. The profile covers 300,000 to 350,000 clones, with 88% appearing a single time and more than 5.5% taken by the ten largest. Sequenced material: peripheral blood. Receptors originate from a woman aged 70-85 years with COVID-19, enrolled during active disease.

This sequence joins TRBV2 and TRBJ2-3; tentatively, D is TRBD2 (5 bases). V was trimmed by 7 bases and J by 4 bases, leaving 6 bases between them. Germline values: CDR1 SNHLY, CDR2 FYNNEI. The CDR3 runs 11 residues. CDR3 sequence (DNA): TGTGCCAGCAACGGGGCAGATACGCAGTATTTT. Translating it yields CASNGADTQYF.

The V and J genes are TRBV27 and TRBJ1-2; TRBD1 might be the D (6 bases). The CDR3 sequence is 13 residues long. Germline V gene sequence: CDR1 MNHEY, CDR2 SMNVEV (reference sequence). V lost 5 bases and J lost 7, with 14 bases in between. CDR3 protein: CASSLGGGSGYTF. The CDR3, as DNA: TGTGCCAGCAGTCTAGGGGGGGGGAGTGGCTACACCTTC.

In DNA form, the CDR3 reads TGTGCCACCAGTGATTCCGGACAGGGAGGAACAGATACGCAGTATTTT. It codes for CATSDSGQGGTDTQYF. The rearrangement joins TRBV24-1 to TRBJ2-3, with 8 nucleotides matching TRBD1. The trim removed 2 bases at V and 3 bases at J, leaving 6 bases unmatched. Germline values: CDR1 KGHDR, CDR2 SFDVKD. This CDR3 region has 16 residues.

This chain links TRBV9 with TRBJ2-1; 10 bases agree with TRBD2. Trimming cost V 3 bases and J 5 bases; bases outside gene matches: 5. Looked up from germline, CDR1 is SGDLS and CDR2 is YYNGEE. The CDR3 is 15 residues long. The CDR3 coding sequence is TGTGCCAGCAGCGATCAGCGGGGGGGCGACAATGAGCAGTTCTTC. Translation gives CASSDQRGGDNEQFF.

The V gene is TRBV27, the J gene TRBJ1-2; 9 bases are shared with TRBD1. The CDR3 loop spans 13 amino acids. The junction had 7 bases not matched to a gene; V was cut back by 8 bases and J by 6 bases. Per the germline V gene, CDR1 is MNHEY and CDR2 is SMNVEV (reference sequence). This CDR3 is CASGRDRAHGYTF. The CDR3 nucleotides are TGTGCCAGCGGTAGGGACAGGGCCCATGGCTACACCTTC.

In its sample, this clone was seen once. The gene calls are TRBV3-1 (or the pseudogene TRBV3-2) and TRBJ2-1; D may be TRBD1 (5 bases). From germline, CDR1 is LGHDT and CDR2 YNNKEL (reference sequence). The CDR3 is 15 amino acids. The V gene lost 0 bases and the J gene lost 9 bases, with 15 bases spanning the gap. CDR3 residues: CASSQERVLGLEQFF. The CDR3 DNA follows: TGTGCCAGCAGCCAAGAAAGGGTTCTGGGGCTTGAGCAGTTCTTC.

J is TRBJ1-5 and V is TRBV19; 8 nucleotides match TRBD1. Germline V lookup: CDR1 LNHDA, CDR2 SQIVND (reference sequence). This CDR3 has 16 residues. With V trimmed by 5 bases and J by 0 bases, 6 bases remained unmatched. The CDR3 nucleotides are TGTGCCAGTAGTCTGACAGGGGCCCGTAGCAATCAGCCCCAGCATTTT. Residues: CASSLTGARSNQPQHF. Looking up the rest from reference TRBV19 and TRBJ1-5 gives the full variable domain: DGGITQSPKYLFRKEGQNVTLSCEQNLNHDAMYWYRQDPGQGLRLIYYSQIVNDFQKGDIAEGYSVSREKKESFPLTVTSAQKNPTAFYLCASSLTGARSNQPQHFGDGTRLSIL.

The chain couples TRBV27 to TRBJ1-4; 10 nucleotides match TRBD1. The CDR3 has 16 amino acids. J lost 6 bases, V lost 4 bases, and 8 bases had no gene match. Germline V gene sequence: CDR1 MNHEY, CDR2 SMNVEV (reference sequence). DNA for the CDR3: TGTGCCAGCAGTTCCCGGACAGGGGGACGGCATGAAAAACTGTTTTTT. It translates to CASSSRTGGRHEKLFF.

This clone was detected only once. The chain employs TRBV5-4 and TRBJ2-5; 7 nucleotides match TRBD1. V gave up 0 bases and J gave up 5 bases; unmatched junction bases: 7. Germline values: CDR1 SGHNT, CDR2 YYREEE (reference sequence). This CDR3 contains 15 residues. CDR3 loop: CASSLADRVSETQYF. Here the CDR3 DNA reads TGTGCCAGCAGCTTGGCCGACAGGGTCTCGGAGACCCAGTACTTC.

The chain has TRBV24-1 and TRBJ2-1; D unclear. V shed 8 bases and J shed 4 bases, with 8 bases lying between them. The germline CDR1 and CDR2 sequences are KGHDR and SFDVKD. The CDR3 runs to 12 residues. CDR3 amino acids: CATTDTYNEQFF. In nucleotides, the CDR3 is TGTGCCACCACCGACACGTACAATGAGCAGTTCTTC.

The gene calls are TRBV19 and TRBJ2-7; the match to TRBD1 covers 7 bases. Per germline, CDR1 LNHDA and CDR2 SQIVND (reference sequence). This CDR3 has 15 residues. The junction had 7 bases not matched to a gene; V was cut back by 3 bases and J by 2 bases. CDR3 protein: CASSIDRAPTYEQYF. Here the CDR3 DNA reads TGTGCCAGTAGTATCGACAGGGCCCCAACCTACGAGCAGTACTTC.

The gene calls are TRBV28 and TRBJ2-2; 11 bases align to TRBD2. Trimming took 8 bases from V and 7 from J; bases not matched to a gene: 6. The germline V gene has CDR1 MDHEN and CDR2 SYDVKM. The CDR3 is made up of 14 amino acids. CDR3 in DNA: TGTGCCAGCTCACTAGCGGGGGTTATCGGGGAGCTGTTTTTT. Translation: CASSLAGVIGELFF.

The chain links TRBV19 to TRBJ1-6, with TRBD1 identical over 8 bases. Looked up from germline, CDR1 is LNHDA and CDR2 is SQIVND (reference sequence). The V segment lost 6 bases and the J segment 10 bases; nucleotides outside the gene matches: 8. The CDR3 sequence is 14 residues long. As DNA, the CDR3 is TGTGCCAGTAGCACGGACAGGGCTGGCTCACCCCTCCACTTT. Protein sequence: CASSTDRAGSPLHF.

This clone appeared once. V and J are TRBV7-2 and TRBJ1-1, with 7 positions matching TRBD1. After removal of 5 bases from V and 11 bases from J, the junction contained 8 bases not matched to a gene. The V gene's germline CDR1 is SGHTA and CDR2 FQGNSA. The CDR3 spans 12 residues. CDR3 sequence: CASSLGGRAAFF. The CDR3 DNA is TGTGCCAGCAGCCTAGGGGGCAGGGCTGCTTTCTTT.

The chain has TRBV5-4 and TRBJ2-7; 7 bases line up with TRBD1. CDR1 is SGHNT, CDR2 YYREEE, per germline (reference sequence). V shed 5 bases, J shed 1 base, and the junction held 6 bases outside the gene matches. CDR3 length: 14 amino acids. The CDR3, as DNA: TGTGCCAGCAGAAGACAGGGCCTTTCCTACGAGCAGTACTTC. As protein: CASRRQGLSYEQYF.

The J gene is TRBJ2-1, the V gene TRBV7-9; maybe TRBD2 (6 bases). The CDR3 is made up of 15 amino acids. V lost 5 bases, J lost 8 bases, and 19 bases lay in between. CDR1 is SEHNR, CDR2 FQNEAQ, per germline (reference sequence). This CDR3 is CASSRAAGYGHEQFF. In DNA form, the CDR3 reads TGTGCCAGCAGCCGAGCCGCGGGGTATGGGCATGAGCAGTTCTTC.

The CDR3 sequence is CASSPGQPLYEQYF. The CDR3 DNA reads as TGTGCCAGCAGCCCGGGACAGCCCCTCTACGAGCAGTACTTC. The V gene is TRBV7-9, the J gene TRBJ2-7; TRBD1 aligns across 7 bases. This CDR3 region has 14 residues. Germline V CDR1 and CDR2: SEHNR, FQNEAQ (reference sequence). The ends lost 5 bases at V and 3 bases at J; junction bases unmatched: 7.

The chain links TRBV30 to TRBJ2-1; unclear D gene. Deletions cut 3 bases from V and 0 bases from J, with 6 bases between. In germline, CDR1 is GTSNPN, CDR2 SVGIG (reference sequence). This CDR3 is 13 amino acids long. As DNA, the CDR3 is TGTGCCTGGAGAGCCCTCTCCTACAATGAGCAGTTCTTC. Its protein is CAWRALSYNEQFF.

The J gene is TRBJ2-7, the V gene TRBV28; 8 bases line up with TRBD1. Germline loops: CDR1 MDHEN, CDR2 SYDVKM. J lost 4 bases, V lost 6 bases, and 5 bases had no gene match. The CDR3 is 13 residues long. In DNA, the CDR3 is TGTGCCAGCAGCCCAAGGACAGGGTACGAGCAGTACTTC. Translating it yields CASSPRTGYEQYF. Full variable domain (missing parts from reference TRBV28 and TRBJ2-7): DVKVTQSSRYLVKRTGEKVFLECVQDMDHENMFWYRQDPGLGLRLIYFSYDVKMKEKGDIPEGYSVSREKKERFSLILESASTNQTSMYLCASSPRTGYEQYFGPGTRLTVT.

The chain uses TRBV7-2 and TRBJ2-1; TRBD1 is a possible D gene (5 bases). The CDR3 length is 15 residues. Per germline, CDR1 SGHTA and CDR2 FQGNSA. Between the trimmed V and J ends, which lost 1 base and 6 bases, there was a span of 13 bases. The DNA of the CDR3 is TGTGCCAGCAGCTTAGGGTCCCAGGGCGGCAATGAGCAGTTCTTC. This encodes CASSLGSQGGNEQFF.

The rearrangement joins TRBV6-5 to TRBJ1-5; the D is unclear. The CDR3 has 14 amino acids. Germline V gene data show CDR1 as MNHEY and CDR2 as SVGAGI. Trimming left V 8 bases short and J 4 bases short, with 15 bases between. Written as DNA, the CDR3 is TGTGCCAGCGCTCGGGAGGGCTGGAATCAGCCCCAGCATTTT. Its protein product is CASAREGWNQPQHF.

The gene calls are TRBV5-1 and TRBJ2-3; no definite D call. Per the germline V gene, CDR1 is SGHRS and CDR2 is YFSETQ. Trimming left V 3 bases short and J 0 bases short, with 11 bases between. This CDR3 has 15 residues. Here the CDR3 reads CASSSNSYSTDTQYF. In DNA, the CDR3 is TGCGCCAGCAGCTCCAACTCTTATAGCACAGATACGCAGTATTTT.

This clone turned up a few times. The chain recombines TRBV13 with TRBJ1-2; D may be TRBD1 (5 bases). There are 13 residues in the CDR3. CDR1 and CDR2 from the germline V gene are PRHDT and FYEKMQ (reference sequence). Between the trimmed V and J ends, which lost 3 bases and 6 bases, there was a span of 11 bases. The CDR3 region is CASSFGGLDGYTF. CDR3 DNA sequence: TGTGCCAGCAGCTTTGGGGGACTGGATGGCTACACCTTC. Based on the CDR3 plus reference TRBV13 and TRBJ1-2, the full variable domain is AAGVIQSPRHLIKEKRETATLKCYPIPRHDTVYWYQQGPGQDPQFLISFYEKMQSDKGSIPDRFSAQQFSDYHSELNMSSLELGDSALYFCASSFGGLDGYTFGSGTRLTVV.